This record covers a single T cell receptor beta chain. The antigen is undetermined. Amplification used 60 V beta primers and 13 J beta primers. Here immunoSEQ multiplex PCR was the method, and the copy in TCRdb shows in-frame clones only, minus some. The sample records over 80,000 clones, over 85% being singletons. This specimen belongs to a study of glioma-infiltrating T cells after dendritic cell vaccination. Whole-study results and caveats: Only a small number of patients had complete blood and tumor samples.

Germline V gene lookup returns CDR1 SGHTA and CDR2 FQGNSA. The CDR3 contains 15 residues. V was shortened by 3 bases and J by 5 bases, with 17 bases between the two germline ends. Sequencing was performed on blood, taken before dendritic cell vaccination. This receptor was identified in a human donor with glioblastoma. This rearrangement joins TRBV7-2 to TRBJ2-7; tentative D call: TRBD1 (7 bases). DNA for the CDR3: TGTGCCAGCAGCTTCGGAGGGGGCAGGGAGAACGAGCAGTACTTC. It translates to CASSFGGGRENEQYF. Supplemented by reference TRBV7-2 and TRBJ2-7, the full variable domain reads GAGVSQSPSNKVTEKGKDVELRCDPISGHTALYWYRQSLGQGLEFLIYFQGNSAPDKSGLPSDRFSAERTGGSVSTLTIQRTQQEDSAVYLCASSFGGGRENEQYFGPGTRLTVT.